The 15 T cell receptor beta chains reported below all come from one sample, sequenced in a study of blood T cell repertoires in COVID-19. Some clones are missing from TCRdb's copy, which holds only in-frame ones; the method was immunoSEQ multiplex PCR. This table has 150,000 to 160,000 clones, approximately 85% appearing once. Input material: peripheral blood. These receptors were taken from a man aged 55 to 70 with COVID-19, enrolled during active disease.

The gene calls are TRBV15 and TRBJ1-2; perhaps TRBD1 as D (6 bases). Germline CDR1 is LNHNV and CDR2 is YYDKDF (reference sequence). The CDR3 sequence is 13 residues long. Trimming pared 7 bases from V and 7 bases from J, leaving 16 bases between. CDR3 protein: CATTQGRVGGYTF. The CDR3 nucleotides are TGTGCCACCACGCAGGGGCGTGTAGGTGGCTACACCTTC.

V is TRBV28 and J is TRBJ2-1, with 9 bases aligning to TRBD2. The germline V gene encodes CDR1 MDHEN and CDR2 SYDVKM. V trimming: 5 bases; J trimming: 7 bases; junction bases outside the gene matches: 6. CDR3 length: 14 residues. DNA of the CDR3: TGTGCCAGCAGTGGTAGCGGGGGTCCTAATGAGCAGTTCTTC. It yields the protein CASSGSGGPNEQFF.

This clone was counted between two and nine times. This rearrangement joins TRBV6-1 to TRBJ2-5, with 13 bases identical to TRBD2. The CDR3 spans 16 residues. Germline V gene sequence: CDR1 MNHNS, CDR2 SASEGT. V dropped 1 base and J dropped 2; count of bases not matched to a gene: 1. The CDR3 nucleotides are TGTGCCAGCAGTGAAGGACTAGCGGGGGGACAAGAGACCCAGTACTTC. This translates into CASSEGLAGGQETQYF.

This clone appeared a single time. The genes are TRBV2 and TRBJ2-1; 8 bases line up with TRBD2. The CDR3 consists of 15 residues. Unmatched junction bases numbered 10, after V lost 5 bases and J lost 7 bases. CDR1 and CDR2 (germline): SNHLY, FYNNEI. CDR3 DNA: TGTGCCAGCAGTCTCCGGGAGGGAGGAATAAATGAGCAGTTCTTC. Encoded protein: CASSLREGGINEQFF.

This chain connects TRBV4-1 to TRBJ2-5; 9 positions agree with TRBD2. The germline CDR1 and CDR2 sequences are MGHRA and YSYEKL. V dropped 2 bases and J dropped 4; count of bases not matched to a gene: 5. The CDR3 runs to 15 residues. CDR3 in amino acids: CASSQLGLAGETQYF. As DNA, the CDR3 is TGCGCCAGCAGCCAACTGGGACTAGCTGGAGAGACCCAGTACTTC.

This chain uses TRBV4-2 with TRBJ1-1; D might be TRBD1 (6 bases). The V gene lost 3 bases and the J gene lost 4 bases, with 18 bases spanning the gap. Germline V gene lookup returns CDR1 LGHNA and CDR2 YNFKEQ. The CDR3 is 16 residues long. In nucleotides, the CDR3 is TGTGCCAGCAGCCAGGCCGGGACACCCGAAGGCACTGAAGCTTTCTTT. Protein: CASSQAGTPEGTEAFF.

This chain connects TRBV4-3 to TRBJ1-4; unclear D gene. CDR3 size: 14 residues. V lost 0 bases, J lost 6 bases, and 8 bases lay in between. CDR1 and CDR2 from the germline V gene are LGHNA and YSLEER. CDR3 bases: TGCGCCAGCAGCCAAGATATCGCAGATGAAAAACTGTTTTTT. Residues: CASSQDIADEKLFF.

The chain couples TRBV5-1 to TRBJ1-4; D unresolved. V lost 0 bases, J lost 5 bases, and 8 bases lay in between. The CDR3 covers 14 residues. In germline, CDR1 is SGHRS, CDR2 YFSETQ. The CDR3: CASSLAAGNEKLFF. The CDR3 coding sequence is TGCGCCAGCAGCTTGGCCGCGGGAAATGAAAAACTGTTTTTT.

A few counts support this clone. The chain carries TRBV18 and TRBJ1-1, with 7 bases fitting TRBD1. CDR1 is KGHSH and CDR2 is LQKENI in the germline V gene. V shed 6 bases, J shed 1 base, and the junction held 5 bases outside the gene matches. There are 14 residues in the CDR3. The CDR3 here is CASSGTEGNTEAFF. The CDR3 DNA reads TGTGCCAGCTCGGGGACAGAAGGGAACACTGAAGCTTTCTTT.

This CDR3 is CASSLVSLETQYF. The DNA for the CDR3 is TGTGCCAGCAGCTTAGTTTCTCTAGAGACCCAGTACTTC. The V gene is TRBV13, the J gene TRBJ2-5; D remains unclear. Germline CDR1 PRHDT, CDR2 FYEKMQ (reference sequence). V gave up 1 base and J gave up 4 bases, with 7 bases separating them. The CDR3 contains 13 residues.

The chain uses TRBV10-3 and TRBJ2-4, with 7 bases lining up with TRBD1. This CDR3 has 16 residues. V was pared by 7 bases and J by 0 bases, with 9 bases of the junction left unmatched. Germline CDR1 is ENHRY and CDR2 is SYGVKD. The CDR3 DNA sequence: TGTGCCATCAAAGAAGGGGGCTACTTAGCCAAAAACATTCAGTACTTC. Encoded protein: CAIKEGGYLAKNIQYF.

The rearrangement joins TRBV4-3 to TRBJ1-2; 8 positions match TRBD1. This CDR3 has 16 residues. Losses at the gene ends were 0 bases for V and 2 bases for J; bases not matched to a gene: 5. Germline V gene lookup returns CDR1 LGHNA and CDR2 YSLEER. Here the CDR3 reads CASSQDPQGANYGYTF. In nucleotides, the CDR3 is TGCGCCAGCAGCCAAGATCCCCAGGGGGCGAACTATGGCTACACCTTC.

The rearrangement joins TRBV9 to TRBJ1-2; no clear D. V dropped 2 bases and J dropped 8 bases, with 16 bases sitting between them. In germline, CDR1 is SGDLS, CDR2 YYNGEE. The CDR3 is made up of 14 amino acids. DNA for the CDR3: TGTGCCAGCAGCGTCCTGATCGGGGTGGGAGGCTACACCTTC. This codes for CASSVLIGVGGYTF.

This clone was counted only a few times. The chain has TRBV4-3 and TRBJ2-7, with D possibly TRBD1 on 6 matching bases. Deletions cut 1 base from V and 2 bases from J, with 12 bases between. This CDR3 is built from 15 residues. Germline V CDR1 and CDR2: LGHNA, YSLEER. The CDR3 nucleotides are TGCGCCAGCAGCCAAGTTGTAGGGGGACCCTACGAGCAGTACTTC. It is translated as CASSQVVGGPYEQYF.

The rearrangement uses TRBV6-2 or TRBV6-3 and TRBJ1-6, with TRBD1 identical over 7 bases. The trim removed 4 bases at V and 7 bases at J, leaving 10 bases unmatched. Germline V lookup: CDR1 MNHEY, CDR2 SVGEGT. This CDR3 has 16 amino acids. DNA of the CDR3: TGTGCCAGCAGTTTCGGATGGGGGACAGAAAATTCACCCCTCCACTTT. This sequence encodes CASSFGWGTENSPLHF.